Below, 22 T cell receptor beta chains from the same sample are listed, as sequenced in a study of cytomegalovirus exposure and HLA in healthy donors. The PCR employed 60 Vbeta primers together with 13 Jbeta primers. Repertoires were generated with immunoSEQ multiplex PCR, while TCRdb's copy carries only in-frame clones and drops some. This table holds around 100,000 clones, 65% to 75% found once. The sequenced sample was PBMCs. All receptors derive from a young man in good health and CMV-seropositive.

The DNA for the CDR3 is TGTGCCAGCAGTAGGGGACGGGGGGATGGCTACACCTTC. Its protein product is CASSRGRGDGYTF. This chain links TRBV6-5 with TRBJ1-2; possibly TRBD1 for D (5 bases). The CDR3 sequence is 13 residues long. V lost 5 bases and J 6 bases, leaving 13 bases between the germline ends. Germline CDR1 MNHEY, CDR2 SVGAGI.

This clone was seen a few times. The V and J genes are TRBV5-1 and TRBJ2-3; 9 bases are a match to TRBD2. The CDR3 runs 16 residues. V trimming: 0 bases; J trimming: 5 bases; junction bases outside the gene matches: 7. Germline V CDR1 and CDR2: SGHRS, YFSETQ. CDR3 protein: CASSLGRGGAEDTQYF. CDR3 nucleotide sequence: TGCGCCAGCAGCTTGGGCCGCGGGGGGGCCGAAGATACGCAGTATTTT. Together with reference TRBV5-1 and TRBJ2-3, the CDR3 gives the full variable domain: KAGVTQTPRYLIKTRGQQVTLSCSPISGHRSVSWYQQTPGQGLQFLFEYFSETQRNKGNFPGRFSGRQFSNSRSEMNVSTLELGDSALYLCASSLGRGGAEDTQYFGPGTRLTVL.

CDR3 nucleotides: TGTGCCAGCAGACCGAAAACAGGGTTCGAGGGCTACACCTTC. This codes for CASRPKTGFEGYTF. The V gene is TRBV7-8, the J gene TRBJ1-2, with D tentatively TRBD1 (6 bases). Trimming removed 6 bases from V and 8 bases from J, with 19 bases in between. The germline CDR1 and CDR2 sequences are SGHVS and FQNEAQ. The CDR3 spans 14 residues.

The chain joins TRBV27 to TRBJ1-1; TRBD1 matches 7 bases. Per germline, CDR1 MNHEY and CDR2 SMNVEV (reference sequence). The CDR3 spans 14 residues. After removal of 8 bases from V and 1 base from J, the junction contained 7 bases not matched to a gene. The CDR3 protein is CASRRQGGNTEAFF. The DNA for the CDR3 is TGTGCCAGCCGAAGACAGGGAGGGAACACTGAAGCTTTCTTT.

In this sample, this clone turned up a few times. This chain links TRBV6-6 with TRBJ1-4; TRBD1 matches at 7 bases. Germline CDR1 MNHNY, CDR2 SVGAGI (reference sequence). The CDR3 loop spans 14 amino acids. The junction had 6 bases not matched to a gene; V was cut back by 6 bases and J by 5 bases. This CDR3 is CASSRQGGNEKLFF. The CDR3 DNA is TGTGCCAGCAGCCGACAGGGTGGGAATGAAAAACTGTTTTTT.

This clone was detected a few times. V and J are TRBV5-4 and TRBJ2-7; 7 bases fit TRBD1. This CDR3 is 15 amino acids long. The germline CDR1 and CDR2 sequences are SGHNT and YYREEE (reference sequence). V was pared by 3 bases and J by 1 base, with 7 bases of the junction left unmatched. This CDR3 is CASSSLAGGSYEQYF. The CDR3 bases are TGTGCCAGCAGCTCCCTGGCAGGGGGTTCCTACGAGCAGTACTTC.

The CDR3 DNA reads as TGTGCCAGCTCACCACCCTCCGGCTACGAGCAGTACTTC. Encoded protein: CASSPPSGYEQYF. The chain combines TRBV18 with TRBJ2-7; D gene ambiguous. Germline CDR1 is KGHSH and CDR2 is LQKENI. The CDR3 is made up of 13 amino acids. V was cut by 0 bases and J by 3 bases, with 6 bases left in between.

This clone came up once. J is TRBJ2-7 and V is TRBV7-2, with a possible D match to TRBD2 (5 bases). The CDR3 extends over 15 amino acids. Germline CDR1 is SGHTA and CDR2 is FQGNSA. V was clipped by 2 bases and J by 0 bases, with 11 bases between them. Here the CDR3 DNA reads TGTGCCAGCAGCTTAATCGGGGTTGACTCCTACGAGCAGTACTTC. Translating it yields CASSLIGVDSYEQYF.

The V gene is TRBV19, the J gene TRBJ2-1; maybe TRBD1 (6 bases). The germline V gene encodes CDR1 LNHDA and CDR2 SQIVND (reference sequence). Trimming removed 7 bases from V and 3 bases from J, with 13 bases in between. This CDR3 is 14 amino acids long. This chain's CDR3 is CASMKGGHYNEQFF. CDR3 bases: TGTGCCAGTATGAAAGGGGGACACTACAATGAGCAGTTCTTC.

V and J are TRBV15 and TRBJ2-6; D uncertain. Germline V gene data show CDR1 as LNHNV and CDR2 as YYDKDF (reference sequence). The CDR3 is made up of 16 amino acids. The ends were cut back, 0 bases at V and 1 base at J, with 7 bases in the middle. CDR3 nucleotide sequence: TGTGCCACCAGCAGAGATCATCAGTCTGGGGCCAACGTCCTGACTTTC. Its translation is CATSRDHQSGANVLTF.

This clone was found once. This chain uses TRBV5-3 with TRBJ2-1; tentative D call: TRBD1 (5 bases). TRBV5-3 is classed as an ORF, of uncertain function. The germline V and J ends were trimmed by 5 bases and 6 bases, with 9 bases remaining between them. CDR3 length: 12 amino acids. The DNA for the CDR3 is TGTGCCAGAAGTTTGCAGGGCAATGAGCAGTTCTTC. Translated: CARSLQGNEQFF.

The V and J genes are TRBV6-1 and TRBJ2-7; D uncertain. CDR3 length: 15 amino acids. The germline V and J ends were trimmed by 2 bases and 0 bases, with 11 bases remaining between them. Germline V lookup: CDR1 MNHNS, CDR2 SASEGT. CDR3 sequence reads: CASSEIRQRSYEQYF. DNA for the CDR3: TGTGCCAGCAGTGAAATACGGCAGCGCTCCTACGAGCAGTACTTC.

The rearrangement uses TRBV4-2 and TRBJ2-5, with 10 bases identical to TRBD2. The CDR3 sequence is 16 residues long. Per germline, CDR1 LGHNA and CDR2 YNFKEQ. V was pared by 1 base and J by 5 bases, with 7 bases of the junction left unmatched. CDR3 in DNA: TGTGCCAGCAGCCAAGGGGGGGGACTAGCGCCCGAGACCCAGTACTTC. This codes for CASSQGGGLAPETQYF.

This clone was counted a single time. The rearrangement links TRBV7-2 to TRBJ1-5; 7 nucleotides line up with TRBD1. The CDR3 runs 15 residues. The V segment lost 1 base and the J segment 7 bases; nucleotides outside the gene matches: 7. Germline V CDR1 and CDR2: SGHTA, FQGNSA. As DNA, the CDR3 is TGTGCCAGCAGCTTAGTGGAGGGGGCGAGGCAGCCCCAGCATTTT. Protein: CASSLVEGARQPQHF.

This clone occurred once. V and J are TRBV15 and TRBJ2-7; D unclear. This CDR3 comprises 13 residues. Germline V gene data show CDR1 as LNHNV and CDR2 as YYDKDF (reference sequence). The ends were cut back, 5 bases at V and 1 base at J, with 9 bases in the middle. CDR3 region: CATSRGSSYEQYF. CDR3 nucleotide sequence: TGTGCCACCAGCCGCGGCAGTTCCTACGAGCAGTACTTC.

This rearrangement joins TRBV10-3 to TRBJ2-1; tentatively, D is TRBD2 (6 bases). CDR3 length equals 11 residues. Trimming pared 7 bases from V and 8 bases from J, leaving 9 bases between. Germline lookup yields CDR1 ENHRY and CDR2 SYGVKD. CDR3 loop: CAINGGDEQFF. In DNA form, the CDR3 reads TGTGCCATCAACGGCGGGGATGAGCAGTTCTTC.

This chain links TRBV6-5 with TRBJ1-6; tentatively, D is TRBD1 (5 bases). Germline V gene lookup returns CDR1 MNHEY and CDR2 SVGAGI. This CDR3 spans 14 amino acids. V was pared by 5 bases and J by 6 bases, with 11 bases between. This chain's CDR3 is CASSLQGFNSPLHF. CDR3 sequence (DNA): TGTGCCAGCAGTCTTCAGGGTTTTAATTCACCCCTCCACTTT.

The V and J genes are TRBV2 and TRBJ1-3, with 9 bases identical to TRBD1. CDR1 SNHLY and CDR2 FYNNEI come from the germline V gene. V trimming: 6 bases; J trimming: 0 bases; junction bases outside the gene matches: 3. The CDR3 is made up of 15 amino acids. The CDR3 DNA follows: TGTGCCAGCAGGGACAGGGGTTTCTCTGGAAACACCATATATTTT. Its protein is CASRDRGFSGNTIYF.

This clone was picked up a small number of times. The V and J genes are TRBV19 and TRBJ1-1; 8 bases are shared with TRBD1. The CDR3 contains 14 residues. V trimming: 6 bases; J trimming: 2 bases; junction bases outside the gene matches: 5. Germline-derived CDR1 and CDR2 are LNHDA and SQIVND (reference sequence). The CDR3, as DNA: TGTGCCAGTAGAACGACAGGGGTCAACACTGAAGCTTTCTTT. This gives the protein CASRTTGVNTEAFF.

CDR3 residues: CASRRTRNTGELFF. Here the CDR3 DNA reads TGTGCCAGCAGGCGAACTAGGAACACCGGGGAGCTGTTTTTT. This chain links TRBV28 with TRBJ2-2; maybe TRBD2 (5 bases). V was clipped by 6 bases and J by 1 base, with 9 bases between them. The CDR3 length is 14 residues. The germline CDR1 and CDR2 sequences are MDHEN and SYDVKM.

The rearrangement uses TRBV21-1 and TRBJ1-3; TRBD1 is the table's D call, not checked against the DNA. TRBV21-1 has pseudogene status. The CDR3 has 16 residues. This CDR3 is CASSFPGTVSGNTIYF. CDR3 DNA: TGTGCCAGCAGCTTTCCAGGCACAGTCTCTGGAAACACCATATATTTT.

This clone came up many times. The J gene is TRBJ1-5, the V gene TRBV2, with D unclear. V lost 3 bases to trimming and J lost 3 bases, with 15 bases between them. Germline V lookup: CDR1 SNHLY, CDR2 FYNNEI. There are 16 residues in the CDR3. In DNA form, the CDR3 reads TGTGCCAGCAGTGAGGTGGAGGGAGCGGACAATCAGCCCCAGCATTTT. It encodes CASSEVEGADNQPQHF.